One sample yielded the 10 T cell receptor beta chains listed below, sequenced in a study of cytomegalovirus exposure and HLA in healthy donors. With 60 Vbeta and 13 Jbeta primers, the PCR was carried out. Data came from immunoSEQ multiplex PCR; TCRdb stores just in-frame clones and leaves some out. The table gives roughly 76,000 clones; the top ten clones make up 2% to 3% of it. Material for sequencing was PBMCs. The receptors were sampled from a female donor in good health and CMV-seropositive.

The DNA of the CDR3 is TGTGCCAGCAGTACAGGGGCAAACACAGATACGCAGTATTTT. Translated: CASSTGANTDTQYF. The chain carries TRBV6-4 and TRBJ2-3, with 7 bases aligning to TRBD1. Per germline, CDR1 MRHNA and CDR2 SNTAGT. V shed 5 bases, J shed 2 bases, and the junction held 4 bases outside the gene matches. The CDR3 loop spans 14 amino acids.

This chain joins TRBV19 and TRBJ1-2, with 7 bases fitting TRBD1. The V and J ends lost 4 bases and 2 bases, in that order; junction bases with no gene match: 19. The CDR3 contains 19 residues. Germline values: CDR1 LNHDA, CDR2 SQIVND (reference sequence). CDR3 DNA sequence: TGTGCCAGTAGTACCCGAGAACCGACGCGGGGACAGACAAACTATGGCTACACCTTC. Amino acids: CASSTREPTRGQTNYGYTF.

This sequence joins TRBV23-1 and TRBJ2-2; 13 positions agree with TRBD2. TRBV23-1 is noted as an ORF with a role that remains uncertain. The CDR3 extends over 17 amino acids. With 6 bases clipped from V and 2 bases from J, the junction kept 6 bases outside the gene matches. The CDR3 spells CASRMTSGRPNTGELFF. The CDR3 DNA follows: TGCGCCAGCAGGATGACTAGCGGGAGGCCCAACACCGGGGAGCTGTTTTTT.

This rearrangement joins TRBV6-1 to TRBJ2-1; a weak D match, TRBD2 (6 bases). CDR1 is MNHNS and CDR2 is SASEGT in the germline V gene. The CDR3 has 14 residues. With 0 bases removed from V and 8 bases from J, the gap between germline ends came to 11 bases. The CDR3 loop is CASSEAGGFHEQFF. The CDR3 DNA reads as TGTGCCAGCAGTGAAGCGGGAGGCTTCCATGAGCAGTTCTTC.

V is TRBV5-4 and J is TRBJ1-1; D ambiguous. V shed 2 bases and J shed 0 bases, with 8 bases lying between them. Germline V gene data show CDR1 as SGHNT and CDR2 as YYREEE (reference sequence). This CDR3 is 14 amino acids long. CDR3 sequence: CASSLPILNTEAFF. The CDR3 bases are TGTGCCAGCAGCTTACCTATCCTGAACACTGAAGCTTTCTTT. The entire variable domain, with the rest obtained from reference TRBV5-4 and TRBJ1-1, is as follows: ETGVTQSPTHLIKTRGQQVTLRCSSQSGHNTVSWYQQALGQGPQFIFQYYREEENGRGNFPPRFSGLQFPNYSSELNVNALELDDSALYLCASSLPILNTEAFFGQGTRLTVV.

The chain uses TRBV30 and TRBJ1-2; the match to TRBD1 covers 8 bases. Germline trimming cut 3 bases from V and 3 bases from J; bases unmatched to any gene: 3. This CDR3 contains 13 residues. Germline V gene lookup returns CDR1 GTSNPN and CDR2 SVGIG (reference sequence). CDR3 sequence reads: CAWSPDRDYGYTF. The CDR3 coding sequence is TGTGCCTGGAGCCCGGACAGGGACTATGGCTACACCTTC.

The rearrangement joins TRBV30 to TRBJ1-1; D is uncertain. This CDR3 region has 14 residues. Germline V gene data show CDR1 as GTSNPN and CDR2 as SVGIG (reference sequence). V was clipped by 3 bases and J by 0 bases, with 11 bases between them. The CDR3 sequence is CAWSVEVVNTEAFF. The CDR3 DNA reads TGTGCCTGGAGCGTAGAAGTGGTGAACACTGAAGCTTTCTTT.

The chain links TRBV7-9 to TRBJ1-4; weak D call: TRBD1 (6 bases). Between the trimmed V and J ends, which lost 3 bases and 3 bases, there was a span of 8 bases. Germline V gives CDR1 SEHNR, CDR2 FQNEAQ (reference sequence). The CDR3 is 14 amino acids. CDR3 coding DNA: TGTGCCAGCAGCTTGACAGGCCCTAATGAAAAACTGTTTTTT. Protein: CASSLTGPNEKLFF.

The chain recombines TRBV19 with TRBJ2-7, with 9 bases identical to TRBD2. The trim removed 4 bases at V and 4 bases at J, leaving 14 bases unmatched. The CDR3 runs 17 residues. The germline V gene encodes CDR1 LNHDA and CDR2 SQIVND (reference sequence). The CDR3 loop is CASSTLGSAGGPYEQYF. The DNA of the CDR3 is TGTGCCAGTAGTACTTTGGGCTCAGCGGGAGGTCCGTACGAGCAGTACTTC.

The V gene is TRBV7-3, the J gene TRBJ2-2; no clear D. This CDR3 spans 13 amino acids. Germline CDR1 SGHTA, CDR2 FQGTGA. V lost 3 bases to trimming and J lost 4 bases, with 6 bases between them. CDR3 sequence (DNA): TGTGCCAGCAGCTTGATTAGCACCGGGGAGCTGTTTTTT. Protein: CASSLISTGELFF.